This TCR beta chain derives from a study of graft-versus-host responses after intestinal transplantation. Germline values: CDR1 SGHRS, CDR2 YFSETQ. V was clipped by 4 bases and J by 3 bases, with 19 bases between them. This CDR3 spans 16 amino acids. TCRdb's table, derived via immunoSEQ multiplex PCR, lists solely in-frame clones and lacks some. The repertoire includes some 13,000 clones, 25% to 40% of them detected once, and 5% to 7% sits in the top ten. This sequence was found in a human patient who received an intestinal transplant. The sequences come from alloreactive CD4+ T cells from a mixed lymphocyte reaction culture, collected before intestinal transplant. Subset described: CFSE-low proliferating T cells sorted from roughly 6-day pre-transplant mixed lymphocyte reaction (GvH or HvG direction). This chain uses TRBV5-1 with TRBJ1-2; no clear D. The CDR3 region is CASSRHQVNWDYGYTF. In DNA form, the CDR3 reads TGCGCCAGCAGCCGCCATCAAGTTAATTGGGACTATGGCTACACCTTC.